This T cell receptor beta chain was documented in a study of OX40 agonist ivuxolimab in advanced cancers. Looking at the study overall: Ivuxolimab, which patients received intravenously every 2 weeks, was dosed at 0.01 to 10 mg/kg.

Generated by immunoSEQ multiplex PCR, the TCRdb table keeps only in-frame clones and is missing some. The sample carries about 42,000 clones, roughly four fifths recorded once. For this clone: Its antigen is undetermined.

CDR3 size: 15 residues. Germline CDR1 MNHNS, CDR2 SASEGT. Between the trimmed V and J ends, which lost 4 bases and 5 bases, there was a span of 17 bases. The timepoints at which blood was sampled were baseline, cycle 4 day 1, and cycle 7 day 1. Study findings and constraints: Not determined was the antigen specificity of the expanded peripheral T cells. Near-lowest levels of clonal expansion characterized partial responders at 0.1-3.0 mg/kg.

The sequencing here drew on CD4+ or CD8+ T cells sorted from blood, taken in a trial of the OX40 agonist ivuxolimab. The chain carries TRBV6-1 and TRBJ1-2; tentatively, D is TRBD1 (5 bases). This receptor was taken from an adult with an advanced solid tumor such as melanoma, head and neck, liver or kidney cancer. This CDR3 reads CASSVGRFGQYGYTF. Here the CDR3 DNA reads TGTGCCAGCAGTGTGGGACGCTTCGGACAATATGGCTACACCTTC.